The T cell receptor beta chain described here comes from a study of cytomegalovirus exposure and HLA in healthy donors. The PCR was carried out with 60 Vbeta primers and 13 Jbeta primers. Sequencing was performed with immunoSEQ multiplex PCR; in TCRdb, only in-frame clones are kept and a portion is missing. The repertoire has 210,000 or so clones, just under 85% of them found once; the top ten carry more than 0.45%. This clonotype originated in a woman aged 40 to 49 in good health and CMV-seronegative. Sequenced material: PBMCs.

The CDR3 sequence is CASSELASLNIQYF. The CDR3 region has the DNA TGTGCCAGCAGTGAACTCGCGTCTCTAAACATTCAGTACTTC. This chain links TRBV2 with TRBJ2-4; D call uncertain. Trimming removed 2 bases from V and 6 bases from J, with 11 bases in between. Per the germline V gene, CDR1 is SNHLY and CDR2 is FYNNEI. There are 14 residues in the CDR3.